The 20 T cell receptor beta chains in this list originate from one sample, sequenced in a study of blood T cell repertoires in COVID-19 (dated by TCRdb to about 2020). Receptors were amplified or captured by the immunoSEQ multiplex PCR assay. TCRdb limited this immuneACCESS table to in-frame rearrangements with V and J called. A share of clones is missing; checked studies link under half to unresolved V genes, and the rest is unexplained. In all, the sample holds some 100,000 clones, and roughly nine tenths of those were seen once. The ten top clones hold about 1.7% of the sample. Sequenced material: peripheral blood. The receptors derive from a human donor with active COVID-19. The donor label of this sample is uncertain.

J is TRBJ2-5 and V is TRBV9; 8 bases fit TRBD2. V shed 0 bases and J 4 bases; nucleotides not matched to a gene: 8. In germline, CDR1 is SGDLS, CDR2 YYNGEE. This CDR3 has 16 amino acids. The CDR3 DNA is TGTGCCAGCAGCGTAGGGAATAGCGGGGTTGTAGAGACCCAGTACTTC. Protein sequence: CASSVGNSGVVETQYF.

V and J are TRBV19 and TRBJ1-1; 10 bases line up with TRBD1. This CDR3 has 17 residues. With V trimmed by 3 bases and J by 2 bases, 9 bases remained unmatched. CDR1 and CDR2 from the germline V gene are LNHDA and SQIVND (reference sequence). In nucleotides, the CDR3 is TGTGCCAGTAGTATCGCGGGACAGGGGATAGGCAACACTGAAGCTTTCTTT. Translated, it gives CASSIAGQGIGNTEAFF.

V and J are TRBV11-2 and TRBJ1-2; D may be TRBD1 (5 bases). Germline V gene sequence: CDR1 SGHAT, CDR2 FQNNGV. The CDR3 is 13 residues long. Trimming shortened V by 4 bases and J by 6 bases, and 12 bases separated the two germline ends. The CDR3 DNA is TGTGCCAGCAGCTCTCGGGCAGGGAATGGCTACACCTTC. It specifies CASSSRAGNGYTF.

This clone was observed a handful of times. The chain carries TRBV5-4 and TRBJ2-1, with D possibly TRBD1 on 5 matching bases. V was cut by 2 bases and J by 6 bases, with 12 bases left in between. This CDR3 comprises 14 residues. Germline loops: CDR1 SGHNT, CDR2 YYREEE (reference sequence). CDR3 residues: CASSFLGQGNEQFF. The CDR3 DNA sequence: TGTGCCAGCAGCTTTCTCGGCCAGGGCAATGAGCAGTTCTTC.

The chain joins TRBV28 to TRBJ1-1; no clear D gene. The CDR3 contains 14 residues. Trimming stripped 3 bases from V and 1 base from J, with 9 bases between. Germline assignment: CDR1 MDHEN and CDR2 SYDVKM. Here the CDR3 reads CASSFETSNTEAFF. The CDR3 region has the DNA TGTGCCAGCAGTTTCGAGACTTCGAACACTGAAGCTTTCTTT.

V is TRBV5-8 and J is TRBJ2-2, with 7 bases that match TRBD1. The CDR3 has 16 amino acids. CDR1 is SGHTS, CDR2 YDEGEE, per germline. Trimming at V came to 4 bases and at J to 5 bases, leaving 11 bases not matched to a gene. The CDR3 sequence: CASSPTHDRDTGELFF. The CDR3 bases are TGTGCCAGCAGCCCGACCCACGACAGGGATACCGGGGAGCTGTTTTTT.

The chain carries TRBV7-9 and TRBJ1-5; 8 nucleotides align to TRBD1. This CDR3 has 15 residues. V shed 1 base and J 7 bases; nucleotides not matched to a gene: 6. The germline CDR1 and CDR2 sequences are SEHNR and FQNEAQ (reference sequence). Here the CDR3 DNA reads TGTGCCAGCAGCTTAGGCAGGGGGCTGGACCAGCCCCAGCATTTT. Its translation: CASSLGRGLDQPQHF.

The chain links TRBV4-2 to TRBJ2-7; 12 positions agree with TRBD2. This CDR3 contains 16 residues. V trimming: 0 bases; J trimming: 4 bases; junction bases outside the gene matches: 4. Germline V gene sequence: CDR1 LGHNA, CDR2 YNFKEQ. CDR3 DNA: TGTGCCAGCAGCCAAGATTGGACTAGCGGGGAATACGAGCAGTACTTC. Residues: CASSQDWTSGEYEQYF.

The rearrangement uses TRBV12-3 or TRBV12-4 and TRBJ2-7; D may be TRBD2 (6 bases). V was shortened by 0 bases and J by 6 bases, with 9 bases between the two germline ends. The length of the CDR3 is 13 residues. CDR3: CASSLALASEQYF. The CDR3 DNA reads TGTGCCAGCAGTTTAGCTCTAGCGAGCGAGCAGTACTTC.

The CDR3 sequence: CASRAGTGGLYGYTF. CDR3 DNA sequence: TGTGCCAGCAGGGCCGGGACAGGGGGCCTATATGGCTACACCTTC. This chain connects TRBV6-5 to TRBJ1-2; 12 bases are shared with TRBD1. The V gene end was trimmed by 6 bases and the J gene end by 5 bases; junction bases not matched to a gene: 7. Looked up from germline, CDR1 is MNHEY and CDR2 is SVGAGI. CDR3 size: 15 residues.

V is TRBV12-3 or TRBV12-4 and J is TRBJ1-3; D gene unclear. There are 13 residues in the CDR3. Trimming pared 8 bases from V and 0 bases from J, leaving 8 bases between. The CDR3 reads CASGRNSGNTIYF. As DNA, the CDR3 is TGTGCCAGCGGGAGGAACTCTGGAAACACCATATATTTT.

This rearrangement joins TRBV11-2 to TRBJ2-7; the match to TRBD1 covers 10 bases. The junction had 3 bases not matched to a gene; V was cut back by 5 bases and J by 2 bases. CDR1 and CDR2 (germline): SGHAT, FQNNGV. The CDR3 is 14 residues long. The CDR3 loop reads CASSAGQGPYEQYF. CDR3 sequence (DNA): TGTGCCAGCAGCGCGGGACAGGGGCCCTACGAGCAGTACTTC. Full variable domain (remainder filled in from reference TRBV11-2 and TRBJ2-7): EAGVAQSPRYKIIEKRQSVAFWCNPISGHATLYWYQQILGQGPKLLIQFQNNGVVDDSQLPKDRFSAERLKGVDSTLKIQPAKLEDSAVYLCASSAGQGPYEQYFGPGTRLTVT.

The V gene is TRBV3-1 (or the pseudogene TRBV3-2), the J gene TRBJ1-3; D is unresolved. V gave up 0 bases and J gave up 2 bases, with 11 bases separating them. The length of the CDR3 is 16 residues. The V gene's germline CDR1 is LGHDT and CDR2 YNNKEL (reference sequence). CDR3 loop: CASSQDLSSPGNTIYF. The CDR3 nucleotides are TGTGCCAGCAGCCAAGATCTGTCTTCTCCTGGAAACACCATATATTTT.

The CDR3 reads CASSLTGTVGALVNIQYF. CDR3 coding DNA: TGCGCCAGCAGCCTAACCGGGACAGTCGGAGCCCTGGTCAACATTCAGTACTTC. The chain has TRBV5-1 and TRBJ2-4, with 7 bases matching TRBD1. This CDR3 is 18 amino acids long. CDR1 SGHRS and CDR2 YFSETQ come from the germline V gene. V was clipped by 4 bases and J by 7 bases; unmatched bases: 20.

V and J are TRBV10-3 and TRBJ2-3, with a weak D call TRBD2 (7 bases). V shed 10 bases and J shed 0 bases, with 20 bases lying between them. Germline lookup yields CDR1 ENHRY and CDR2 SYGVKD. The CDR3 is made up of 16 amino acids. The CDR3 loop is CATTYREGLSTDTQYF. Here the CDR3 DNA reads TGTGCCACGACCTACAGGGAGGGGTTAAGCACAGATACGCAGTATTTT.

For this clone: The sample carries other DNA sequences with the same CDR3. The chain links TRBV28 to TRBJ2-7, with 7 bases lining up with TRBD2. Germline V CDR1 and CDR2: MDHEN, SYDVKM. V lost 9 bases, J lost 4 bases, and 15 bases stayed unmatched. This CDR3 is built from 15 residues. The CDR3 DNA reads as TGTGCCAGTAGCCTCGGGACTAATCGGCTATACGAGCAGTACTTC. It encodes CASSLGTNRLYEQYF.

The gene calls are TRBV10-3 and TRBJ2-7, with TRBD1 as a possible D gene (9 bases). The CDR3 sequence is 13 residues long. Germline CDR1 is ENHRY and CDR2 is SYGVKD. V was shortened by 11 bases and J by 2 bases, with 16 bases between the two germline ends. The CDR3 spells CAAGGQGPYEQYF. DNA for the CDR3: TGTGCCGCGGGGGGACAGGGACCCTACGAGCAGTACTTC.

This sequence joins TRBV7-9 and TRBJ2-7; D remains unclear. Germline values: CDR1 SEHNR, CDR2 FQNEAQ (reference sequence). The CDR3 extends over 12 amino acids. The ends were cut back, 5 bases at V and 2 bases at J, with 7 bases in the middle. CDR3 sequence: CASSPDTYEQYF. The CDR3, as DNA: TGTGCCAGCAGCCCTGACACCTACGAGCAGTACTTC.

This clone was detected only once. This sequence joins TRBV6-6 and TRBJ1-1; D unresolved. CDR1 and CDR2 from the germline V gene are MNHNY and SVGAGI (reference sequence). The CDR3 totals 15 residues. Trimming left V 0 bases short and J 0 bases short, with 8 bases between. The CDR3 region is CASSYSTGVNTEAFF. The CDR3 coding sequence is TGTGCCAGCAGTTACTCGACCGGGGTGAACACTGAAGCTTTCTTT.

Points on this clone: At one of its ends the junction is not consistent with the germline gene, which may arise from a read error. V gene TRBV11-2 combines with J gene TRBJ2-1; possibly TRBD2 for D (5 bases). Germline-derived CDR1 and CDR2 are SGHAT and FQNNGV. This CDR3 is 12 amino acids long. The CDR3 here is CASSLRTPELVF. CDR3 in DNA: TGTGCCAGCAGCTTACGGACTCCGGAGCTGGTCTTC.